The T cell receptor (beta chain) under discussion was sequenced for a study of blood T cell repertoires in COVID-19. Study information: Samples of COVID-19 (acute and convalescent) were obtained from the United States, Italy and Spain. From T cells, B-cell-depleted T cells, or PBMCs came the material, which was cDNA or gDNA.

The CDR3 sequence is 16 residues long. Germline values: CDR1 KGHSH, CDR2 LQKENI. Trimming took 3 bases from V and 4 from J, leaving 13 bases between them. Authors' analysis steps: By means of reference gene primer amplification, nucleated cell counts were estimated. Method: immunoSEQ multiplex PCR; TCRdb's copy keeps in-frame clones and lacks some. D and trimming come from the DNA, and the V and J calls and clone size come from that table. The sample comprises about 170,000 clones, about 85% of which are singletons, and around 1.2% rests with the top ten. V gene TRBV18 combines with J gene TRBJ1-6; D ambiguous. The clonotype originates from a man aged 60-69 years who had recovered from COVID-19. Sequencing was done on a sample of peripheral blood. The CDR3 reads CASSPSAERYNSPLHF. CDR3 DNA: TGTGCCAGCTCACCTTCCGCAGAACGATATAATTCACCCCTCCACTTT.